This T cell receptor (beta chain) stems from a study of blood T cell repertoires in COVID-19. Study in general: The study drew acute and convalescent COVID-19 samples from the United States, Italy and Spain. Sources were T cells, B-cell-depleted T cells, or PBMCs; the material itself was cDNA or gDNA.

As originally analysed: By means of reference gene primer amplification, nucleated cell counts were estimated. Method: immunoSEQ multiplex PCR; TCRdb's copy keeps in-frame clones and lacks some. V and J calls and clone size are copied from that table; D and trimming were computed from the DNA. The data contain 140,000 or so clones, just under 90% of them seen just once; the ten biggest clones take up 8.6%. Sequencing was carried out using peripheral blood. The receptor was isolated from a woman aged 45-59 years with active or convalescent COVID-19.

The CDR3 nucleotides are TGTGCCAGCAGTTCACAGGGGGACACTGAAGCTTTCTTT. It specifies CASSSQGDTEAFF. This sequence joins TRBV12-3 or TRBV12-4 and TRBJ1-1, with 8 bases matching TRBD1. Trimming removed 4 bases from V and 3 bases from J; junction bases left unmatched: 1. This CDR3 is 13 amino acids long.